The clone carrying this TCR beta chain occurred once. The same CDR3 arises from other DNA sequences in this sample as well. This entry belongs to a study of coeliac disease. Germline CDR1 SNHLY, CDR2 FYNNEI. The V gene lost 6 bases and the J gene lost 3 bases, with 9 bases spanning the gap. The length of the CDR3 is 13 residues. Repertoires were generated with immunoSEQ multiplex PCR, while TCRdb's copy carries only in-frame clones and drops some. The sample has about 7,000 clones, around two thirds seen once; the top ten hold roughly 6%. This sequence was found in a man aged 25-40 years with celiac disease. Sequenced: lamina propria lymphocytes from the gut. The J gene is TRBJ1-5, the V gene TRBV2; a weak D match, TRBD1 (5 bases). In DNA form, the CDR3 reads TGTGCCAGCAGGAGGGACTTCAATCAGCCCCAGCATTTT. This codes for CASRRDFNQPQHF.